This is a list of T cell receptor beta chains from one sample in a study of cytomegalovirus exposure and HLA in healthy donors. TCRdb keeps only in-frame clones here, not all; method: immunoSEQ multiplex PCR. The table shows 150,000 or so clones, with approximately 80% occurring only once. Material: PBMCs. Every receptor here comes from a man aged 45-65 years in good health and CMV-seronegative. Each CDR3 is given with its conserved first and last residue.

V: TRBV6-5
length: 15
CDR3: CASKSDRAVDYGYTF

V: TRBV7-9
length: 14
CDR3: CASSLARVTGELFF

V: TRBV6-6
length: 14
CDR3: CASSYSGTYTEAFF

V: TRBV7-8
length: 12
CDR3: CASSFSVYEQYF

V: TRBV29-1
length: 14
CDR3: CSVLRRDSTDTQYF

V: TRBV19
length: 15
CDR3: CASSIVGGENTEAFF

V: TRBV14
length: 19
CDR3: CASSQRRGLAATNTGELFF

V: TRBV7-2
length: 16
CDR3: CASSSGLAGGFNEQFF

V: TRBV5-6
length: 11
CDR3: CASSQGFEQYF

V: TRBV5-1
length: 15
CDR3: CASSPIAGVGNEQFF

V: TRBV6-1
length: 15
CDR3: CASRARAANTDTQYF

V: TRBV2
length: 16
CDR3: CASSALGGGRGETQYF

V: TRBV4-1
length: 13
CDR3: CASSHQFSYEQYF

V: TRBV18
length: 16
CDR3: CASSPQAGVGANVLTF

V: TRBV5-1
length: 14
CDR3: CASDTGDTRETQYF

V: TRBV11-3
length: 15
CDR3: CASSSGTGNNQPQHF

V: TRBV30
length: 15
CDR3: CAWRRTGSSGNTIYF

V: TRBV4-1
length: 18
CDR3: CASSQDHFGGHSNETQYF

V: TRBV9
length: 16
CDR3: CASSVDAGAYQETQYF

V: TRBV28
length: 15
CDR3: CASSSGTGGLGEQFF

V: TRBV10-1
length: 13
CDR3: CASSEGGSYEQYF

V: TRBV11-3
length: 12
CDR3: CASSLDQFGYTF

V: TRBV7-9
length: 13
CDR3: CASSLRGPETQYF

V: TRBV5-4
length: 14
CDR3: CASSYSNRQETQYF

V: TRBV5-1
length: 14
CDR3: CASSRGLAGDEQFF

V: TRBV7-3
length: 16
CDR3: CASSSPTSGTQETQYF

V: TRBV5-4
length: 16
CDR3: CASSPGGETGANVLTF

V: TRBV10-1
length: 16
CDR3: CASSTLGQGADQPQHF

V: TRBV19
length: 15
CDR3: CASSTGTSGGETQYF

V: TRBV4-2
length: 14
CDR3: CASSPGQGTYEQYF

V: TRBV25-1
length: 15
CDR3: CASSESRPTGNTIYF

V: TRBV11-2
length: 17
CDR3: CASSFRGSTVAYNEQFF

V: TRBV5-1
length: 14
CDR3: CASSPATSGDTQYF

V: TRBV18
length: 13
CDR3: CASSLGRDQPQHF

V: TRBV28
length: 16
CDR3: CASTSRGDYSNQPQHF

V: TRBV11-3
length: 14
CDR3: CASSLSVGTGGYTF

V: TRBV11-1
length: 14
CDR3: CASSLRGGRETQYF

V: TRBV14
length: 17
CDR3: CASSQPFLAGGPNEQFF

V: TRBV2
length: 15
CDR3: CASSDRPTNSYEQYF

V: TRBV6-1
length: 14
CDR3: CASTLTGGWDGYTF

V: TRBV4-2
length: 15
CDR3: CASSQGTDTNEKLFF

V: TRBV7-6
length: 14
CDR3: CASSLYLSTDTQYF

V: TRBV7-2
length: 19
CDR3: CASSSPGAGRAFGANVLTF

V: TRBV9
length: 13
CDR3: CASSVDSREEAFF

V: TRBV30
length: 14
CDR3: CAWGAGGMNTEAFF

V: TRBV6-6
length: 16
CDR3: CASSPIGRGQVGELFF

V: TRBV27
length: 15
CDR3: CASSPNPGTLRGYTF

V: TRBV6-1
length: 15
CDR3: CATAVFPGTGGEQYF

V: TRBV27
length: 15
CDR3: CASSWTGLSNQPQHF